This TCR beta chain was retrieved from a study of beta chain features in type 1 diabetes. In the study overall: In age, gender and cell yields, patients were similar to healthy donors. Overall study findings and caveats: Shorter TCRB CDR3s, moderately but significantly so, marked every one of the four CD4+ subsets in Type 1 diabetes patients.

Sequenced material consisted of expressed TCRB transcripts (all of the isolated RNA was reverse transcribed). Method: immunoSEQ multiplex PCR; TCRdb's copy keeps in-frame clones and lacks some. This table has fewer than 200,000 clones, roughly 8.1% appearing once. For this clone: Its target is unknown.

The V gene end was trimmed by 7 bases and the J gene end by 6 bases; junction bases not matched to a gene: 4. The CDR3 extends over 13 amino acids. CDR1 MGHDK and CDR2 SYGVNS come from the germline V gene. This TCR came from a man aged 18 to 30 in good health. This chain links TRBV25-1 with TRBJ2-2; 8 bases match TRBD1. Material: central memory CD4+ T cells from blood. The CDR3 bases are TGTGCCAGCACAGACAGGGGCTCCGGGGAGCTGTTTTTT. Amino acids: CASTDRGSGELFF.